These 21 T cell receptor beta chains originate from one sample sequenced in a study of CD8+CD57+ T cells in acquired aplastic anemia. Genomic DNA, the template, was used for profiling of the TCR beta VDJ and CDR3. One entry per CDR3 protein results from TCRdb running MiXCR on the reads. The table has some 180,000 distinct CDR3 sequences, less than 55% seen once. Sample: sorted CD4+, CD8+, or CD8+CD57+ T cells (not recorded which) from PBMCs. These receptors originate from a human donor in good health.

Many counts were recorded for this clonotype. The V call is TRBV7-3, the J call TRBJ2-1; 12 nucleotides agree with TRBD2. The trim removed 6 bases at V and 6 bases at J, leaving 6 bases unmatched. Germline V lookup: CDR1 SGHTA, CDR2 FQGTGA. The CDR3 has 15 residues. In DNA, the CDR3 is TGTGCCAGCAGTTGGACTAGCGGGACAATCAATGAGCAGTTCTTC. Translated: CASSWTSGTINEQFF.

The table lists this clonotype with a few counts. The CDR3 coding sequence is TGCAGCGTTCCTGCTCAGCTGGGGGCCAGGCAGCCCCAGCATTTT. Translating it yields CSVPAQLGARQPQHF. V gene TRBV29-1 combines with J gene TRBJ1-5; D is perhaps TRBD1 (6 bases). CDR3 size: 15 residues. Germline V gives CDR1 SQVTM, CDR2 ANQGSEA. V was shortened by 5 bases and J by 7 bases, with 21 bases between the two germline ends.

As concerns this clonotype: The junction shows a germline mismatch at one end, possibly a read error. The chain couples TRBV7-9 to TRBJ2-6; TRBD2 is a possible D gene (7 bases). The CDR3 extends over 13 amino acids. Germline assignment: CDR1 SEHNR and CDR2 FQNEAQ (reference sequence). The CDR3 here is CASSPRGANVLTF. CDR3 in DNA: TGTGCCAGCAGCCCTCGGGGGGCCAACGTCTTGACTTTC. Complete variable domain (other parts from reference TRBV7-9 and TRBJ2-6): DTGVSQNPRHKITKRGQNVTFRCDPISEHNRLYWYRQTLGQGPEFLTYFQNEAQLEKSRLLSDRFSAERPKGSFSTLEIQRTEQGDSAMYLCASSPRGANVLTFGAGSRLTVL.

The rearrangement uses TRBV20-1 and TRBJ2-1, with D perhaps TRBD1 or TRBD2 (5 bases each). Germline lookup yields CDR1 DFQATT and CDR2 SNEGSKA (reference sequence). The CDR3 has 14 residues. V lost 5 bases to trimming and J lost 10 bases, with 21 bases between them. The CDR3 DNA sequence: TGCAGTGCTGCCGCTCAGGGAGATTCGGTCGAGCAGTTCTTC. This encodes CSAAAQGDSVEQFF.

This clonotype was found once. A much larger clone is a single base away; this may be a read error. The chain is built from TRBV10-3 and TRBJ2-3, with D maybe TRBD2 (5 bases). The CDR3 contains 14 residues. From germline, CDR1 is ENHRY and CDR2 SYGVKD. The germline V and J ends were trimmed by 3 bases and 3 bases, with 10 bases remaining between them. The CDR3 nucleotides are TGTGCCATCAGTGAACGCAGGAGGACAGATACGCAGTATTTT. Protein product: CAISERRRTDTQYF.

There are a few counts of this clonotype. V is TRBV24-1 and J is TRBJ1-6, with unresolved D. There are 11 residues in the CDR3. Germline values: CDR1 KGHDR, CDR2 SFDVKD. Trimming left V 7 bases short and J 8 bases short, with 5 bases between. In DNA form, the CDR3 reads TGTGCCACCAGACTGTATTCACCCCTCCACTTT. Its translation is CATRLYSPLHF.

On this clonotype itself: A read error may explain this, as a much larger clone is one base away. No conserved phenylalanine or tryptophan is present at the end of the CDR3, so a read error is the likely explanation. This chain joins TRBV14 and TRBJ2-2; TRBD2 matches 10 bases. The junction had 3 bases not matched to a gene; V was cut back by 6 bases and J by 5 bases. Germline V lookup: CDR1 SGHDN, CDR2 FVKESK. The CDR3 is 14 residues long. The CDR3 spells CASRIAGGTGELFS. The CDR3 bases are TGTGCCAGCAGAATAGCGGGAGGTACCGGGGAGCTGTTTTCT.

This clonotype was seen just once. The chain links TRBV15 to TRBJ1-3; tentatively, D is TRBD1 (5 bases). Trimming took off 10 bases at V and 4 bases at J, with 20 bases between the two ends. The CDR3 is 15 residues long. CDR1 and CDR2 (germline): LNHNV, YYDKDF (reference sequence). CDR3 in amino acids: CAIAGDVGGGNTIYF. Here the CDR3 DNA reads TGTGCCATCGCCGGGGACGTCGGCGGAGGAAACACCATATATTTT.

Many counts were recorded for this clonotype. The chain links TRBV7-2 to TRBJ1-4; D uncertain. CDR1 is SGHTA and CDR2 is FQGNSA in the germline V gene. The CDR3 is made up of 15 amino acids. V was cut by 5 bases and J by 2 bases, with 12 bases left in between. The CDR3 nucleotides read TGTGCCAGCAGCCCAGGTGGCACTACTAATGAAAAACTGTTTTTT. The encoded protein is CASSPGGTTNEKLFF.

Written as DNA, the CDR3 is TGTGCCAGCAGCGTCTCTAGCGGGAGAACAGATACGCAGTATTTT. Protein: CASSVSSGRTDTQYF. The genes are TRBV11-1 and TRBJ2-3, with 10 bases that match TRBD2. After removal of 5 bases from V and 3 bases from J, the junction contained 5 bases not matched to a gene. The length of the CDR3 is 15 residues. Per germline, CDR1 SGHAT and CDR2 FQDESV (reference sequence).

This clonotype was counted at least ten times. The rearrangement links TRBV29-1 to TRBJ2-3; TRBD2 agrees at 11 bases. From germline, CDR1 is SQVTM and CDR2 ANQGSEA. V gave up 6 bases and J gave up 0 bases; unmatched junction bases: 5. The CDR3 is 15 residues long. The CDR3 reads CSVLAGGISTDTQYF. The CDR3 DNA sequence: TGCAGCGTATTAGCGGGAGGGATTAGCACAGATACGCAGTATTTT.

As to this clonotype: An end of the junction differs from the germline gene, which may be a read error. This chain connects TRBV11-1 to TRBJ2-1; D remains ambiguous. This CDR3 spans 15 amino acids. Germline V gene sequence: CDR1 SGHAT, CDR2 FQDESV (reference sequence). CDR3 sequence reads: CASSLIPSPGNERFF. CDR3 sequence (DNA): TGTGCCAGCAGCTTAATTCCTTCCCCGGGTAATGAGCGGTTCTTC.

On this clonotype: A read error is possible here, since a much larger clone lies one base away. The chain joins TRBV5-1 to TRBJ1-1, with 7 positions matching TRBD1. In germline, CDR1 is SGHRS, CDR2 YFSETQ. The CDR3 is 13 amino acids. V shed 0 bases and J 9 bases; nucleotides not matched to a gene: 5. CDR3 sequence: CASSLVGQIKAFF. CDR3 bases: TGCGCCAGCAGCTTGGTGGGACAGATTAAAGCTTTCTTT.

The V and J genes are TRBV15 and TRBJ1-2; D gene unclear. V was clipped by 4 bases and J by 1 base, with 16 bases between them. Germline CDR1 LNHNV, CDR2 YYDKDF (reference sequence). This CDR3 is 16 amino acids long. The CDR3 protein is CATSTEISDLNYGYTF. CDR3 DNA: TGTGCCACCAGCACCGAGATTTCTGACCTTAACTATGGCTACACCTTC.

The sample holds many counts of this clonotype. This sequence joins TRBV5-4 and TRBJ1-4; D may be TRBD1 (5 bases). This CDR3 has 13 amino acids. Between the trimmed V and J ends, which lost 3 bases and 8 bases, there was a span of 11 bases. Germline values: CDR1 SGHNT, CDR2 YYREEE (reference sequence). The CDR3 sequence is CASSWDVNEKLFF. As DNA, the CDR3 is TGTGCCAGCAGCTGGGACGTTAACGAAAAACTGTTTTTT.

This clonotype was counted ten times or more. The rearrangement links TRBV30 to TRBJ1-2; TRBD1 might be the D (5 bases). Germline-derived CDR1 and CDR2 are GTSNPN and SVGIG (reference sequence). There are 12 residues in the CDR3. Trimming left V 1 base short and J 4 bases short, with 7 bases between. The CDR3, as DNA: TGTGCCTGGAGTGGACAGTTCTATGGCTACACCTTC. This gives the protein CAWSGQFYGYTF.

This clonotype was picked up a small number of times. V and J are TRBV11-1 and TRBJ2-1; TRBD2 matches at 8 bases. Germline CDR1 SGHAT, CDR2 FQDESV (reference sequence). The CDR3 spans 17 residues. Trimming removed 5 bases from V and 5 bases from J; junction bases left unmatched: 14. The CDR3 is CASSHPVAGRVDNEQFF. CDR3 DNA sequence: TGTGCCAGCAGCCACCCCGTAGCGGGACGGGTTGACAATGAGCAGTTCTTC.

The chain combines TRBV29-1 with TRBJ1-2; 7 nucleotides match TRBD1. J lost 1 base, V lost 7 bases, and 6 bases had no gene match. Germline CDR1 and CDR2: SQVTM and ANQGSEA. This CDR3 is built from 13 residues. The CDR3 loop reads CSAGQAYNYGYTF. In DNA form, the CDR3 reads TGCAGCGCTGGACAGGCGTATAACTATGGCTACACCTTC.

This clonotype was detected only a few times. The rearrangement joins TRBV4-2 to TRBJ2-3; 9 nucleotides agree with TRBD2. CDR3 length: 17 residues. Unmatched junction bases numbered 16, after V lost 1 base and J lost 11 bases. CDR1 is LGHNA and CDR2 is YNFKEQ in the germline V gene. The CDR3 reads CASSQGRGAGGPGGQYF. The CDR3 bases are TGTGCCAGCAGCCAAGGCCGTGGGGCGGGAGGGCCGGGCGGGCAGTATTTT.

The chain has TRBV28 and TRBJ2-3; perhaps D is TRBD1 or TRBD2 (5 bases each). From germline, CDR1 is MDHEN and CDR2 SYDVKM. The CDR3 spans 14 residues. Trimming pared 5 bases from V and 0 bases from J, leaving 9 bases between. The DNA of the CDR3 is TGTGCCAGCAGTCGGGACCCAAGCACAGATACGCAGTATTTT. It is translated as CASSRDPSTDTQYF.

This rearrangement joins TRBV20-1 to TRBJ1-3; D not resolved. CDR1 is DFQATT, CDR2 SNEGSKA, per germline (reference sequence). Trimming cost V 0 bases and J 0 bases, with 21 bases left between them. CDR3 length: 19 amino acids. The CDR3 bases are TGCAGTGCTAGAGATCAGGCCAGGACCCACCCCGACTCTGGAAACACCATATATTTT. Translated: CSARDQARTHPDSGNTIYF.